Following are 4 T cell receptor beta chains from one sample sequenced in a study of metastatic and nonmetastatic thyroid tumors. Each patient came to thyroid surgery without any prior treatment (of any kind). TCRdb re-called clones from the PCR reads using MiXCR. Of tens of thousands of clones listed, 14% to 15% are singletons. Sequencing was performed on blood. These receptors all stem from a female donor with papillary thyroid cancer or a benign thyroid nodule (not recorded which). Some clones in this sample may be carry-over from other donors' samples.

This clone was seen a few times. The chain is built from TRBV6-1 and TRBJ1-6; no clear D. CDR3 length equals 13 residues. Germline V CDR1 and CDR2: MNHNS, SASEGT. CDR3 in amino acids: CDGSDHGPSPLHF. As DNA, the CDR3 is TGTGACGGCAGTGACCACGGGCCTTCACCCCTCCACTTT.

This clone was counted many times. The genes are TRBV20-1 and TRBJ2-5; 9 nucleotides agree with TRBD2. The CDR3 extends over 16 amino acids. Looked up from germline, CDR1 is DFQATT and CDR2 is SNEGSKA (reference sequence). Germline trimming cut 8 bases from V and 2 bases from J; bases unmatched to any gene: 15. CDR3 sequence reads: CSHSSTGLAIQETQYF. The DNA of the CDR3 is TGCAGTCACTCATCAACCGGACTAGCGATACAAGAGACCCAGTACTTC.

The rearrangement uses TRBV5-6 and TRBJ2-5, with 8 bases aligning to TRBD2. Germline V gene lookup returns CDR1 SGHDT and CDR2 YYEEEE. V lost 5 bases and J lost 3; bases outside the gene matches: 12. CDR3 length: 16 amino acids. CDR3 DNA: TGTGCCAGCAGTAGAGGAAATAGCGGGGCCAAAGAGACCCAGTACTTC. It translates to CASSRGNSGAKETQYF.

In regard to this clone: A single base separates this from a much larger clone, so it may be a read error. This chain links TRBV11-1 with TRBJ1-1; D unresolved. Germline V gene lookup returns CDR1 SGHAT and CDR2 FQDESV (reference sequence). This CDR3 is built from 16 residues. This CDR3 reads CASSPSQTLRWAEASF. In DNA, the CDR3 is TGTGCCAGCAGCCCCTCCCAGACCCTTCGATGGGCTGAAGCTTCCTTT.